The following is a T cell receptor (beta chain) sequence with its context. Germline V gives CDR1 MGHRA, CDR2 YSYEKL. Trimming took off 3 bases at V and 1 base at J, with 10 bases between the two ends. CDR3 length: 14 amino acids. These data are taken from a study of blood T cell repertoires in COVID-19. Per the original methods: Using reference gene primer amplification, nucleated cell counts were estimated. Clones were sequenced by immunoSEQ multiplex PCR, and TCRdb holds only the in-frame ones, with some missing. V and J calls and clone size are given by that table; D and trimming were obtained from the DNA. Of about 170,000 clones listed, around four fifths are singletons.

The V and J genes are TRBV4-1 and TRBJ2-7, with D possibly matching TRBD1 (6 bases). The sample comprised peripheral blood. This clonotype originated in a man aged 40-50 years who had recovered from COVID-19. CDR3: CASSQDRASYEQYF. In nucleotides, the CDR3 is TGCGCCAGCAGCCAGGACAGAGCTTCCTACGAGCAGTACTTC.